The 17 T cell receptor beta chains below were found in one sample sequenced in a study of cytomegalovirus exposure and HLA in healthy donors. Both 60 Vbeta primers and 13 Jbeta primers went into the PCR. TCRdb's table, derived via immunoSEQ multiplex PCR, lists solely in-frame clones and lacks some. Its table lists 100,000 to 150,000 clones. Sample: PBMCs. All receptors come from a man aged 25-40 years in good health and CMV-seronegative.

The genes are TRBV5-1 and TRBJ2-6; 9 bases align to TRBD2. This CDR3 contains 19 residues. V was clipped by 5 bases and J by 0 bases; unmatched bases: 12. Per germline, CDR1 SGHRS and CDR2 YFSETQ. CDR3 sequence reads: CASRYGSGLAGSGANVLTF. CDR3 sequence (DNA): TGCGCCAGCAGATACGGCTCGGGACTAGCTGGCTCTGGGGCCAACGTCCTGACTTTC.

The J gene is TRBJ1-1, the V gene TRBV19; 7 nucleotides line up with TRBD1. The V gene end was trimmed by 0 bases and the J gene end by 1 base; junction bases not matched to a gene: 2. The CDR3 loop spans 15 amino acids. Germline lookup yields CDR1 LNHDA and CDR2 SQIVND (reference sequence). The DNA for the CDR3 is TGTGCCAGTAGTATAGATGACAGGGAGAACACTGAAGCTTTCTTT. This codes for CASSIDDRENTEAFF.

The gene calls are TRBV5-1 and TRBJ2-1, with D perhaps TRBD2 (6 bases). Germline CDR1 is SGHRS and CDR2 is YFSETQ. This CDR3 is 16 amino acids long. Trimming left V 4 bases short and J 5 bases short, with 19 bases between. The CDR3 sequence: CASSPGRWEDHNEQFF. DNA of the CDR3: TGCGCCAGCAGCCCAGGCCGGTGGGAGGATCACAATGAGCAGTTCTTC. Looking up the rest from reference TRBV5-1 and TRBJ2-1 gives the full variable domain: KAGVTQTPRYLIKTRGQQVTLSCSPISGHRSVSWYQQTPGQGLQFLFEYFSETQRNKGNFPGRFSGRQFSNSRSEMNVSTLELGDSALYLCASSPGRWEDHNEQFFGPGTRLTVL.

CDR3 coding DNA: TGTGCCATCAGACAGGGGGCTCAAAAGTACGAGCAGTACTTC. This encodes CAIRQGAQKYEQYF. The rearrangement links TRBV10-3 to TRBJ2-7, with 9 bases fitting TRBD1. The CDR3 runs to 14 residues. Germline values: CDR1 ENHRY, CDR2 SYGVKD. Trimming took 6 bases from V and 4 from J; bases not matched to a gene: 7.

Remarks on this clone: Additional DNA sequences in this sample encode the identical CDR3. The gene calls are TRBV13 and TRBJ2-7, with 10 bases lining up with TRBD1. The CDR3 runs to 15 residues. Germline assignment: CDR1 PRHDT and CDR2 FYEKMQ (reference sequence). The junction had 6 bases not matched to a gene; V was cut back by 5 bases and J by 2 bases. DNA for the CDR3: TGTGCCAGCAGCCCGAGGGGACAGGGGACCTACGAGCAGTACTTC. This codes for CASSPRGQGTYEQYF.

This rearrangement joins TRBV29-1 to TRBJ1-6; TRBD1 matches 9 bases. V dropped 5 bases and J dropped 7; count of bases not matched to a gene: 3. This CDR3 has 13 amino acids. Looked up from germline, CDR1 is SQVTM and CDR2 is ANQGSEA. CDR3 protein: CSVRQGENSPLHF. The CDR3 DNA reads as TGCAGCGTTCGACAGGGGGAAAATTCACCCCTCCACTTT.

V gene TRBV6-5 combines with J gene TRBJ2-7; 9 bases agree with TRBD1. Per the germline V gene, CDR1 is MNHEY and CDR2 is SVGAGI. There are 15 residues in the CDR3. The V gene end was trimmed by 5 bases and the J gene end by 0 bases; junction bases not matched to a gene: 5. For the CDR3, the DNA is TGTGCCAGCAGTCGACAGGGGGGCAGCTCCTACGAGCAGTACTTC. It translates to CASSRQGGSSYEQYF.

This chain connects TRBV7-9 to TRBJ1-1, with 8 bases identical to TRBD1. This CDR3 region has 15 residues. Trimming removed 2 bases from V and 2 bases from J; junction bases left unmatched: 4. Germline CDR1 SEHNR, CDR2 FQNEAQ (reference sequence). The CDR3 bases are TGTGCCAGCAGCTTACTAGGACAGGGCAACACTGAAGCTTTCTTT. It codes for CASSLLGQGNTEAFF. The whole variable domain, remainder taken from reference TRBV7-9 and TRBJ1-1, is DTGVSQNPRHKITKRGQNVTFRCDPISEHNRLYWYRQTLGQGPEFLTYFQNEAQLEKSRLLSDRFSAERPKGSFSTLEIQRTEQGDSAMYLCASSLLGQGNTEAFFGQGTRLTVV.

V is TRBV6-1 and J is TRBJ2-3; 7 nucleotides line up with TRBD2. Germline V gene data show CDR1 as MNHNS and CDR2 as SASEGT. The V gene end was trimmed by 6 bases and the J gene end by 4 bases; junction bases not matched to a gene: 10. There are 15 residues in the CDR3. Here the CDR3 DNA reads TGTGCCAGCAGCGGTGCGCGGGAGTTTCCAGATACGCAGTATTTT. Protein product: CASSGAREFPDTQYF.

The chain recombines TRBV9 with TRBJ2-2; TRBD2 matches at 7 bases. V lost 0 bases, J lost 2 bases, and 16 bases stayed unmatched. From germline, CDR1 is SGDLS and CDR2 YYNGEE. The CDR3 loop spans 20 amino acids. The CDR3 DNA is TGTGCCAGCAGCGTAGGCCCCCACGGGGGGAGCGCAAGTAACACCGGGGAGCTGTTTTTT. It specifies CASSVGPHGGSASNTGELFF.

DNA of the CDR3: TGCGCCAGCAGCCAAGATTTAACGGTCCGGGAGCTGTTTTTT. It codes for CASSQDLTVRELFF. V usage is TRBV4-1 and J usage is TRBJ2-2, with D unresolved. V lost 0 bases and J lost 9, with 11 bases in between. CDR3 size: 14 residues. Germline V CDR1 and CDR2: MGHRA, YSYEKL.

The V call is TRBV30, the J call TRBJ2-1, with D possibly matching TRBD2 (5 bases). Germline V gene sequence: CDR1 GTSNPN, CDR2 SVGIG (reference sequence). V dropped 5 bases and J dropped 4 bases, with 18 bases sitting between them. This CDR3 spans 15 amino acids. Here the CDR3 reads CAWFRGRAQYNEQFF. CDR3 sequence (DNA): TGTGCCTGGTTCCGCGGGCGGGCGCAATACAATGAGCAGTTCTTC.

V is TRBV27 and J is TRBJ2-7, with 8 bases that match TRBD1. The CDR3 extends over 14 amino acids. The germline V gene has CDR1 MNHEY and CDR2 SMNVEV (reference sequence). The J segment lost 3 bases and the V segment lost 5 bases, leaving 6 bases of the junction unmatched. Written as DNA, the CDR3 is TGTGCCAGCAGTCCTCGGACAGGGAACTACGAGCAGTACTTC. The encoded protein is CASSPRTGNYEQYF.

The CDR3 reads CAISEGWGQGPIALHF. The CDR3 DNA sequence: TGTGCCATCAGTGAGGGCTGGGGACAGGGGCCCATCGCCCTCCACTTT. This chain joins TRBV10-3 and TRBJ1-6, with 10 bases aligning to TRBD1. The CDR3 contains 16 residues. Germline values: CDR1 ENHRY, CDR2 SYGVKD. Unmatched junction bases numbered 12, after V lost 2 bases and J lost 14 bases.

The gene calls are TRBV9 and TRBJ1-1; perhaps TRBD1 as D (6 bases). Trimming took off 5 bases at V and 8 bases at J, with 10 bases between the two ends. Germline-derived CDR1 and CDR2 are SGDLS and YYNGEE. The CDR3 is 11 amino acids. The CDR3 bases are TGTGCCAGCAGAGGAGACAGGGAAGCTTTCTTT. It yields the protein CASRGDREAFF.

This rearrangement joins TRBV28 to TRBJ1-2, with D perhaps matching TRBD1 (6 bases). V dropped 6 bases and J dropped 1 base, with 15 bases sitting between them. Germline V gives CDR1 MDHEN, CDR2 SYDVKM. There are 15 residues in the CDR3. The CDR3 DNA sequence: TGTGCCAGCAGGAGAGCGGACAGCTTTAACTATGGCTACACCTTC. The encoded protein is CASRRADSFNYGYTF.

The genes are TRBV28 and TRBJ2-3, with D possibly matching TRBD2 (6 bases). CDR3 length equals 15 residues. Trimming took 7 bases from V and 7 from J, leaving 21 bases between them. The V gene's germline CDR1 is MDHEN and CDR2 SYDVKM. Here the CDR3 reads CASTATRILFYTQYF. The CDR3 bases are TGTGCCAGCACCGCGACTAGAATTCTGTTTTATACGCAGTATTTT. Using reference TRBV28 and TRBJ2-3 for the parts outside the CDR3, the full variable domain is DVKVTQSSRYLVKRTGEKVFLECVQDMDHENMFWYRQDPGLGLRLIYFSYDVKMKEKGDIPEGYSVSREKKERFSLILESASTNQTSMYLCASTATRILFYTQYFGPGTRLTVL.